Each of the 5 T cell receptor beta chains below was sequenced from the same sample in a study of response to subunit inactivated influenza vaccine. TCRdb used MiXCR to reprocess the RT-PCR reads, holding one entry per CDR3 protein. The table records 600,000 to 700,000 distinct CDR3 sequences, approximately 14% of them present only once. Material: PBMCs from blood, obtained 14 to 15 days before vaccination. The receptor source for this set is a man in his fifties who received an inactivated influenza vaccine.

This chain joins TRBV12-5 and TRBJ1-5; D is unresolved. The CDR3 extends over 15 amino acids. CDR1 and CDR2 from the germline V gene are LGHNT and FRNRAP. V lost 5 bases and J lost 5, with 16 bases in between. The CDR3 sequence is CASGPSAVLDQPQHF. The CDR3 DNA reads TGTGCTAGTGGTCCATCTGCGGTACTGGATCAGCCCCAGCATTTT. The full variable domain, completed using reference TRBV12-5 and TRBJ1-5, is DARVTQTPRHKVTEMGQEVTMRCQPILGHNTVFWYRQTMMQGLELLAYFRNRAPLDDSGMPKDRFSAEMPDATLATLKIQPSEPRDSAVYFCASGPSAVLDQPQHFGDGTRLSIL.

The chain uses TRBV12-3 or TRBV12-4 and TRBJ1-6, with a tentative D call TRBD1 (5 bases). CDR3 length equals 15 residues. V was pared by 4 bases and J by 8 bases, with 15 bases between. Written as DNA, the CDR3 is TGTGCCAGCAGTTCCCTGGGTGGGGGGGATTCACCCCTCCACTTT. It yields the protein CASSSLGGGDSPLHF.

CDR3 sequence reads: CSVKGMNTEAFF. The CDR3 nucleotides read TGCAGCGTTAAGGGGATGAACACTGAAGCTTTCTTT. The chain carries TRBV29-1 and TRBJ1-1, with a weak D call TRBD1 (5 bases). The CDR3 loop spans 12 amino acids. Germline CDR1 SQVTM, CDR2 ANQGSEA. Trimming pared 5 bases from V and 0 bases from J, leaving 7 bases between.

J is TRBJ2-1 and V is TRBV6-2 or TRBV6-3, with 7 bases identical to TRBD2. V lost 2 bases and J lost 12; bases outside the gene matches: 4. This CDR3 contains 12 residues. The germline V gene encodes CDR1 MNHEY and CDR2 SVGEGT. CDR3 protein: CASSYGLDLQFF. In DNA, the CDR3 is TGTGCCAGCAGTTACGGACTAGACCTGCAGTTCTTC.

This clonotype was detected only a few times. This sequence joins TRBV4-3 and TRBJ2-7; TRBD2 is a possible D gene (6 bases). Germline lookup yields CDR1 LGHNA and CDR2 YSLEER. V was clipped by 3 bases and J by 2 bases, with 20 bases between them. This CDR3 is 17 amino acids long. The CDR3 sequence is CASSQATGTLGTYEQYF. The CDR3 DNA sequence: TGCGCCAGCAGCCAGGCAACCGGGACTTTGGGAACCTACGAGCAGTACTTC.